This TCR beta chain was sequenced for a study of T cells in Graves' hyperthyroidism and ophthalmopathy. Study-level results: Ophthalmopathy was told apart from stable hyperthyroidism by a 13 V-J model. Ophthalmopathy prediction by the model preceded onset by a median about 6.3 months.

The CDR3 is 15 amino acids. The V gene end was trimmed by 6 bases and the J gene end by 4 bases; junction bases not matched to a gene: 9. Germline CDR1 reads LNHDA; CDR2 reads SQIVND (reference sequence). Researchers amplified the TCR beta CDR3 regions from RNA transcripts. Primed by the HTBI set, a first-round RT-PCR was run on the TCR CDR3. TCRdb independently ran MiXCR on the multiplex PCR reads; one entry per CDR3 protein. The top ten clones hold approximately 29% of a sample with more than 350,000 distinct CDR3 sequences, about 16% of them seen once. Comments on this clonotype: What it recognizes is unknown.

The sample consisted of blood. J is TRBJ2-3 and V is TRBV19; TRBD1 aligns across 8 bases. The sequence derives from a woman between 25 and 40 years old with Graves' hyperthyroidism. CDR3 DNA: TGTGCCAGTAGCCCGGGACAGGCGTTGGCAGATACGCAGTATTTT. It translates to CASSPGQALADTQYF.